Shown below are 22 T cell receptor beta chains from a single sample sequenced in a study of graft-versus-host responses after intestinal transplantation (dated by TCRdb to about 2021). No antigens are known for them. Libraries were prepared through the immunoSEQ multiplex PCR assay. TCRdb re-hosts the immuneACCESS table, in-frame sequences only. Its copies lack some clones; in the studies checked, an unresolved V gene accounts for under half of them, and the cause for the rest is not known. The sample contains about 130,000 clones, roughly 92% of them found a single time. The ten largest clones capture over 0.15% of the sample. In the paper's terms, the time point label means: cells obtained before transplantation from donor or recipient. The sample was unstimulated CD4+ T cells sorted from spleen or lymph node cells, taken before intestinal transplant. These TCRs come from a human donor who received an intestinal transplant.

The chain joins TRBV5-1 to TRBJ2-3, with TRBD2 matching 9 bases. CDR1 is SGHRS and CDR2 is YFSETQ in the germline V gene. CDR3 length: 16 amino acids. V shed 5 bases, J shed 2 bases, and the junction held 9 bases outside the gene matches. DNA for the CDR3: TGCGCCAGCAGATACTCAGCGGGGGGAAACACAGATACGCAGTATTTT. It translates to CASRYSAGGNTDTQYF.

Regarding this clone: Within the sample, other DNA sequences also encode this same CDR3. The chain carries TRBV5-1 and TRBJ1-2; possible D gene TRBD1, 6 bases. This CDR3 has 12 residues. V lost 0 bases, J lost 6 bases, and 6 bases lay in between. Germline V lookup: CDR1 SGHRS, CDR2 YFSETQ. The CDR3 DNA follows: TGCGCCAGCAGCTTGGCAGGGGATGGCTACACCTTC. Its protein product is CASSLAGDGYTF.

The rearrangement uses TRBV7-2 and TRBJ2-7; TRBD2 agrees at 8 bases. Germline V lookup: CDR1 SGHTA, CDR2 FQGNSA. Trimming removed 1 base from V and 6 bases from J; junction bases left unmatched: 2. This CDR3 is 13 amino acids long. CDR3 amino acids: CASSLVAGGEQYF. In DNA form, the CDR3 reads TGTGCCAGCAGCTTAGTCGCGGGGGGCGAGCAGTACTTC.

This chain uses TRBV5-1 with TRBJ1-4, with a tentative D call TRBD1 (6 bases). V lost 4 bases, J lost 3 bases, and 13 bases lay in between. The CDR3 has 15 residues. Germline V gene data show CDR1 as SGHRS and CDR2 as YFSETQ. The CDR3, as DNA: TGCGCCAGCAGCCCCACAACAGGGTCTAATGAAAAACTGTTTTTT. It is translated as CASSPTTGSNEKLFF.

V gene TRBV30 combines with J gene TRBJ1-2; perhaps TRBD1 as D (6 bases). V dropped 0 bases and J dropped 4 bases, with 18 bases sitting between them. There are 16 residues in the CDR3. Germline V gene sequence: CDR1 GTSNPN, CDR2 SVGIG (reference sequence). CDR3 sequence (DNA): TGTGCCTGGAGTGTAAAAGGGGGAGGGAGTAGCTATGGCTACACCTTC. The encoded protein is CAWSVKGGGSSYGYTF.

The chain has TRBV27 and TRBJ2-7; TRBD1 might be the D (6 bases). The CDR3 is made up of 15 amino acids. With 3 bases removed from V and 2 bases from J, the gap between germline ends came to 14 bases. Germline CDR1 reads MNHEY; CDR2 reads SMNVEV (reference sequence). The CDR3 protein is CASSFAQGYTYEQYF. The CDR3 bases are TGTGCCAGCAGTTTCGCCCAGGGGTACACCTACGAGCAGTACTTC.

The rearrangement uses TRBV12-1 and TRBJ2-3. TRBV12-1 is designated a pseudogene. This CDR3 comprises 13 residues. In nucleotides, the CDR3 is TGTGCCAGCAGCTTGGTGGGCACAGATACGCAGTATTTT. Protein: CASSLVGTDTQYF.

The CDR3 loop reads CASSSFQISGNTIYF. In DNA, the CDR3 is TGTGCCAGTAGTTCGTTTCAAATCTCTGGAAACACCATATATTTT. This sequence joins TRBV19 and TRBJ1-3; D is uncertain. Trimming removed 5 bases at V and 0 bases at J, with 11 bases between. CDR1 is LNHDA, CDR2 SQIVND, per germline (reference sequence). This CDR3 is 15 amino acids long.

The rearrangement joins TRBV10-3 to TRBJ2-3; D is unclear. Trimming stripped 0 bases from V and 2 bases from J, with 9 bases between. The CDR3 is made up of 15 amino acids. CDR1 and CDR2 from the germline V gene are ENHRY and SYGVKD. CDR3 residues: CAISESKVNTDTQYF. Here the CDR3 DNA reads TGTGCCATCAGTGAGTCGAAGGTCAACACAGATACGCAGTATTTT.

CDR3 in DNA: TGTGCCAGCAGCGTAGTTAGGGAAAACACCGGGGAGCTGTTTTTT. This sequence encodes CASSVVRENTGELFF. The chain couples TRBV9 to TRBJ2-2, with D unresolved. The CDR3 has 15 residues. V was cut by 0 bases and J by 2 bases, with 8 bases left in between. CDR1 is SGDLS and CDR2 is YYNGEE in the germline V gene. Full variable domain (remainder filled in from reference TRBV9 and TRBJ2-2): DSGVTQTPKHLITATGQRVTLRCSPRSGDLSVYWYQQSLDQGLQFLIQYYNGEERAKGNILERFSAQQFPDLHSELNLSSLELGDSALYFCASSVVRENTGELFFGEGSRLTVL.

The rearrangement links TRBV5-5 to TRBJ1-5, with 8 positions matching TRBD1. CDR3 length equals 15 residues. CDR1 is SGHKS, CDR2 YYEKEE, per germline (reference sequence). J lost 0 bases, V lost 4 bases, and 3 bases had no gene match. CDR3 protein: CASSHRGISNQPQHF. The DNA of the CDR3 is TGTGCCAGCAGCCACAGGGGGATTAGCAATCAGCCCCAGCATTTT.

This clone turned up a few times. The J gene is TRBJ2-1, the V gene TRBV27, with 9 nucleotides matching TRBD1. CDR1 and CDR2 from the germline V gene are MNHEY and SMNVEV (reference sequence). V lost 3 bases, J lost 5 bases, and 2 bases stayed unmatched. CDR3 length: 14 amino acids. CDR3 region: CASSFRQGDNEQFF. The CDR3 bases are TGTGCCAGCAGTTTCCGACAGGGGGACAATGAGCAGTTCTTC.

With regard to this clone: This CDR3 is also generated by other DNA sequences in the sample. V is TRBV6-1 and J is TRBJ1-5; no definite D call. CDR3 length equals 13 residues. Germline V gene lookup returns CDR1 MNHNS and CDR2 SASEGT. Trimming took off 8 bases at V and 5 bases at J, with 13 bases between the two ends. CDR3 coding DNA: TGTGCCAGCCGCAAGGTCTTTGATCAGCCCCAGCATTTT. This translates into CASRKVFDQPQHF.

The J gene is TRBJ1-2, the V gene TRBV5-6; the match to TRBD1 covers 7 bases. This CDR3 region has 16 residues. Germline V gene data show CDR1 as SGHDT and CDR2 as YYEEEE. The ends lost 1 base at V and 2 bases at J; junction bases unmatched: 8. This CDR3 is CASSLFVGRGNYGYTF. For the CDR3, the DNA is TGTGCCAGCAGCTTGTTCGTCGGCAGGGGGAACTATGGCTACACCTTC.

The chain joins TRBV4-2 to TRBJ1-2; a weak D match, TRBD1 (6 bases). The CDR3 sequence is 15 residues long. V lost 0 bases and J 3 bases, leaving 11 bases between the germline ends. Germline V gives CDR1 LGHNA, CDR2 YNFKEQ. The CDR3 bases are TGTGCCAGCAGCCAAGAGGGGGGGGCAGACTATGGCTACACCTTC. Translation gives CASSQEGGADYGYTF.

The chain employs TRBV27 and TRBJ2-3; the D is unclear. From germline, CDR1 is MNHEY and CDR2 SMNVEV (reference sequence). CDR3 size: 13 residues. Trimming shortened V by 4 bases and J by 4 bases, and 9 bases separated the two germline ends. The CDR3 spells CASSWPGSDTQYF. The CDR3 DNA is TGTGCCAGCAGTTGGCCGGGCTCAGATACGCAGTATTTT.

The table lists this clone with a few counts. CDR3 protein: CASSSQGNTEAFF. CDR3 DNA: TGTGCCAGCAGCTCTCAGGGAAACACTGAAGCTTTCTTT. The gene calls are TRBV7-9 and TRBJ1-1; weak D call: TRBD1 (5 bases). The CDR3 covers 13 residues. The ends were cut back, 4 bases at V and 2 bases at J, with 8 bases in the middle. Germline V gene lookup returns CDR1 SEHNR and CDR2 FQNEAQ (reference sequence).

The chain uses TRBV5-1 and TRBJ2-1; TRBD2 agrees at 13 bases. Germline V lookup: CDR1 SGHRS, CDR2 YFSETQ. The V gene end was trimmed by 6 bases and the J gene end by 7 bases; junction bases not matched to a gene: 4. The CDR3 totals 14 residues. CDR3 sequence (DNA): TGCGCCAGCAACCTGGGACTAGCGGGGAATGAGCAGTTCTTC. Translated: CASNLGLAGNEQFF.

The V and J genes are TRBV5-1 and TRBJ1-2; D uncertain. The V end was cut by 4 bases, the J end by 0 bases, with 13 bases between. The CDR3 consists of 15 residues. From germline, CDR1 is SGHRS and CDR2 YFSETQ. The CDR3 nucleotides are TGCGCCAGCAGCACGGACGGCACAGCTAACTATGGCTACACCTTC. It translates to CASSTDGTANYGYTF.

V gene TRBV7-2 combines with J gene TRBJ1-4, with a possible D match to TRBD1 (5 bases). V was shortened by 3 bases and J by 4 bases, with 15 bases between the two germline ends. The germline V gene has CDR1 SGHTA and CDR2 FQGNSA. This CDR3 region has 16 residues. The CDR3 sequence is CASSFLPGGVNEKLFF. The DNA of the CDR3 is TGTGCCAGCAGCTTCCTTCCGGGGGGAGTTAATGAAAAACTGTTTTTT.

This chain joins TRBV11-2 and TRBJ2-3; no clear D gene. V was trimmed by 6 bases and J by 0 bases, leaving 13 bases between them. The CDR3 length is 15 residues. Germline CDR1 and CDR2: SGHAT and FQNNGV. The CDR3 DNA follows: TGTGCCAGCAGTCAAGCGCGTACTAGCACAGATACGCAGTATTTT. This codes for CASSQARTSTDTQYF.

V and J are TRBV27 and TRBJ2-2; 10 nucleotides match TRBD1. The length of the CDR3 is 22 residues. CDR1 and CDR2 (germline): MNHEY, SMNVEV (reference sequence). Unmatched junction bases numbered 22, after V lost 3 bases and J lost 3 bases. CDR3: CASSFIMAPTGGAKRHTGELFF. Written as DNA, the CDR3 is TGTGCCAGCAGTTTTATTATGGCTCCGACAGGGGGCGCTAAGAGACACACCGGGGAGCTGTTTTTT.